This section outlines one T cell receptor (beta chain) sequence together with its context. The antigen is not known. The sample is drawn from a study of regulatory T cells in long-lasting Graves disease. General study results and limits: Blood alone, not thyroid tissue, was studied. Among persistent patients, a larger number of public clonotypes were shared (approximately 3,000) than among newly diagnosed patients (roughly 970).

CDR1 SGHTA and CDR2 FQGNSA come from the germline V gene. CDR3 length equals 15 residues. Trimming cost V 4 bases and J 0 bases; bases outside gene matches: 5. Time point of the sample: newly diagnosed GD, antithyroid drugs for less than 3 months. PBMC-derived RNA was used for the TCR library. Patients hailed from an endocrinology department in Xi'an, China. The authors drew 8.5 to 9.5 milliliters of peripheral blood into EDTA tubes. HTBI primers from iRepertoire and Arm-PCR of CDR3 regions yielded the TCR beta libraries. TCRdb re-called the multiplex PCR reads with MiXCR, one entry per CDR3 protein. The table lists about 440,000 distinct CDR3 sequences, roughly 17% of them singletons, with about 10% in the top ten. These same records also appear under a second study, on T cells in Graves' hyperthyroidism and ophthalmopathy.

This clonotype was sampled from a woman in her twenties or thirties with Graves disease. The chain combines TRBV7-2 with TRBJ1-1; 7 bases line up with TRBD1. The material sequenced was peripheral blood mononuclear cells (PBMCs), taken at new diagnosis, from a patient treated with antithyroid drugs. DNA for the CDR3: TGTGCCAGCAGCTCAAACAGGGGTCTGAACACTGAAGCTTTCTTT. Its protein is CASSSNRGLNTEAFF.